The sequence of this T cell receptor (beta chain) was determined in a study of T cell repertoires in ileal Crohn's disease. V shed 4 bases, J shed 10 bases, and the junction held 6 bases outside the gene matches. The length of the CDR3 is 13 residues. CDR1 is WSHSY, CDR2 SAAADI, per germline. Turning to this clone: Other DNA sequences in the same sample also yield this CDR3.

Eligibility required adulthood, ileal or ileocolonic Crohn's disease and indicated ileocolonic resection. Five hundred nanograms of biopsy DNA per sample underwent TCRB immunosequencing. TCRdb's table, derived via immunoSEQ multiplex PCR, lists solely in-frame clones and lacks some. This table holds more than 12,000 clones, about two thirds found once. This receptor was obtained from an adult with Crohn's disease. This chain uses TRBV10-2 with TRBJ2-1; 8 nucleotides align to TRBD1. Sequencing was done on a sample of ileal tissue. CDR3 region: CASSGTGGGEQFF. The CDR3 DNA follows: TGCGCCAGCAGTGGTACAGGGGGTGGAGAGCAGTTCTTC.